The 27 T cell receptor beta chains reported below all come from one sample, sequenced in a study of shared clonotypes between healthy human individuals. The assay was immunoSEQ multiplex PCR, and TCRdb's table has in-frame clones only and misses some. The table has 600,000 to 800,000 clones, around 77% seen once; the top ten hold under 2%. The specimen sequenced was memory CD4+ T cells sorted from blood. Subset here: CD45RA-negative fraction. Receptor source: a woman between 25 and 40 years old in good health.

The genes are TRBV28 and TRBJ2-5, with TRBD2 identical over 9 bases. The CDR3 contains 18 residues. Germline CDR1 MDHEN, CDR2 SYDVKM. V shed 8 bases, J shed 4 bases, and the junction held 20 bases outside the gene matches. The CDR3 region has the DNA TGTGCCAGCGCGGGGACTCCAGCGGGAGGCCTCCCCCGAGAGACCCAGTACTTC. It specifies CASAGTPAGGLPRETQYF.

CDR3: CASSPGGGREETQYF. In nucleotides, the CDR3 is TGTGCCAGCAGCCCGGGAGGGGGAAGGGAAGAGACCCAGTACTTC. The chain joins TRBV7-9 to TRBJ2-5; the match to TRBD2 covers 8 bases. Germline V gene data show CDR1 as SEHNR and CDR2 as FQNEAQ (reference sequence). This CDR3 has 15 amino acids. Trimming removed 5 bases from V and 3 bases from J; junction bases left unmatched: 8.

The CDR3 reads CASSTSGREKLFF. CDR3 nucleotide sequence: TGTGCCAGCAGCACAAGCGGCCGGGAAAAACTGTTTTTT. The V call is TRBV16, the J call TRBJ1-4; D is unresolved. CDR3 length equals 13 residues. Germline CDR1 KGHSY, CDR2 FQNENV. Deletions cut 5 bases from V and 8 bases from J, with 12 bases between.

The rearrangement joins TRBV7-8 to TRBJ2-1; TRBD2 aligns across 8 bases. V gave up 5 bases and J gave up 6 bases; unmatched junction bases: 15. The CDR3 runs 17 residues. Germline CDR1 SGHVS, CDR2 FQNEAQ. CDR3 coding DNA: TGTGCCAGCAGCCCACGTTCGGGAGCGGGAGTTATCAATGAGCAGTTCTTC. It encodes CASSPRSGAGVINEQFF.

This rearrangement joins TRBV27 to TRBJ2-2; 7 positions match TRBD1. Trimming at V came to 5 bases and at J to 6 bases, leaving 12 bases not matched to a gene. The CDR3 sequence is 16 residues long. Germline lookup yields CDR1 MNHEY and CDR2 SMNVEV (reference sequence). CDR3 bases: TGTGCCAGCAGTACAAACTATCGACAGGGCGCCGGGGAGCTGTTTTTT. It translates to CASSTNYRQGAGELFF.

This clone was counted a single time. The chain has TRBV18 and TRBJ2-3; 10 nucleotides line up with TRBD1. With 5 bases clipped from V and 5 bases from J, the junction kept 7 bases outside the gene matches. The CDR3 has 15 residues. Germline assignment: CDR1 KGHSH and CDR2 LQKENI. CDR3 residues: CASSTGQGEEDTQYF. CDR3 in DNA: TGTGCCAGCTCAACCGGACAGGGGGAGGAAGATACGCAGTATTTT.

The V and J genes are TRBV5-1 and TRBJ2-2, with 8 bases aligning to TRBD2. CDR3 length: 15 amino acids. J lost 4 bases, V lost 4 bases, and 6 bases had no gene match. CDR1 is SGHRS, CDR2 YFSETQ, per germline. The CDR3 loop reads CASSKGLEATGELFF. Here the CDR3 DNA reads TGCGCCAGCAGCAAGGGACTAGAAGCCACCGGGGAGCTGTTTTTT.

The chain has TRBV19 and TRBJ1-1, with TRBD1 identical over 7 bases. The V gene's germline CDR1 is LNHDA and CDR2 SQIVND (reference sequence). The V segment lost 5 bases and the J segment 5 bases; nucleotides outside the gene matches: 8. CDR3 length: 14 residues. The CDR3 here is CASSPTGLGTEAFF. The DNA for the CDR3 is TGTGCCAGTAGTCCGACAGGGCTGGGGACTGAAGCTTTCTTT. Combining the CDR3 with reference TRBV19 and TRBJ1-1 gives the whole variable domain DGGITQSPKYLFRKEGQNVTLSCEQNLNHDAMYWYRQDPGQGLRLIYYSQIVNDFQKGDIAEGYSVSREKKESFPLTVTSAQKNPTAFYLCASSPTGLGTEAFFGQGTRLTVV.

V usage is TRBV2 and J usage is TRBJ2-5; a weak D match, TRBD2 (6 bases). Germline V gene sequence: CDR1 SNHLY, CDR2 FYNNEI. The CDR3 runs 13 residues. Trimming took 7 bases from V and 5 from J, leaving 14 bases between them. The CDR3 coding sequence is TGTGCCAGCACGGAACTAGCTGGGGAGACCCAGTACTTC. Its translation: CASTELAGETQYF.

J is TRBJ1-2 and V is TRBV6-1; no definite D call. CDR1 and CDR2 from the germline V gene are MNHNS and SASEGT. This CDR3 has 12 residues. Trimming left V 8 bases short and J 6 bases short, with 13 bases between. The CDR3 coding sequence is TGTGCCAGCGAGGGCCCGGCTGATGGCTACACCTTC. Its protein product is CASEGPADGYTF.

This chain joins TRBV2 and TRBJ2-3, with D tentatively TRBD1 or TRBD2 (5 bases each). The CDR3 contains 15 residues. The V end was cut by 2 bases, the J end by 2 bases, with 11 bases between. Germline V gene data show CDR1 as SNHLY and CDR2 as FYNNEI. CDR3 coding DNA: TGTGCCAGCAGTGAAAGGGACGGAATCACAGATACGCAGTATTTT. Protein: CASSERDGITDTQYF.

The chain has TRBV2 and TRBJ2-2, with D perhaps matching TRBD2 (6 bases). Trimming cost V 6 bases and J 3 bases, with 8 bases left between them. Looked up from germline, CDR1 is SNHLY and CDR2 is FYNNEI. This CDR3 is built from 13 residues. CDR3 residues: CASRGEDTGELFF. In DNA, the CDR3 is TGTGCCAGCAGGGGGGAGGACACCGGGGAGCTGTTTTTT.

J is TRBJ2-1 and V is TRBV7-3, with D perhaps TRBD2 (6 bases). The CDR3 runs 15 residues. Trimming pared 2 bases from V and 6 bases from J, leaving 14 bases between. Germline CDR1 is SGHTA and CDR2 is FQGTGA. CDR3 in amino acids: CASSLVAGFTNEQFF. In DNA, the CDR3 is TGTGCCAGCAGCTTAGTTGCGGGATTCACCAATGAGCAGTTCTTC.

V usage is TRBV5-1 and J usage is TRBJ1-1; 8 bases align to TRBD1. The CDR3 loop spans 13 amino acids. Per germline, CDR1 SGHRS and CDR2 YFSETQ. V shed 0 bases, J shed 10 bases, and the junction held 5 bases outside the gene matches. Written as DNA, the CDR3 is TGCGCCAGCAGCTTGGGTTCAGGGGGCGTAGCTTTCTTT. It is translated as CASSLGSGGVAFF.

V usage is TRBV15 and J usage is TRBJ2-5, with D perhaps matching TRBD1 (6 bases). Trimming shortened V by 1 base and J by 2 bases, and 11 bases separated the two germline ends. The CDR3 has 15 residues. Germline CDR1 is LNHNV and CDR2 is YYDKDF (reference sequence). CDR3 sequence reads: CATSRAPRGQETQYF. The CDR3 DNA is TGTGCCACCAGCAGAGCGCCAAGGGGGCAAGAGACCCAGTACTTC.

This clone is a singleton in its sample. This chain uses TRBV7-8 with TRBJ2-3; possible D gene TRBD2, 6 bases. Germline loops: CDR1 SGHVS, CDR2 FQNEAQ. The CDR3 extends over 15 amino acids. V was shortened by 1 base and J by 5 bases, with 13 bases between the two germline ends. Here the CDR3 DNA reads TGTGCCAGCAGCTTAGTAGGGGTGCGGGGAGATACGCAGTATTTT. This translates into CASSLVGVRGDTQYF.

This sequence joins TRBV19 and TRBJ1-2, with 8 bases lining up with TRBD1. CDR1 and CDR2 (germline): LNHDA, SQIVND (reference sequence). Losses at the gene ends were 4 bases for V and 7 bases for J; bases not matched to a gene: 11. This CDR3 is built from 15 residues. CDR3 DNA: TGTGCCAGTAGTAGGGGAAGCCAGGGGGCCGCTGGCTACACCTTC. Residues: CASSRGSQGAAGYTF.

This clone occurred once. The chain recombines TRBV28 with TRBJ2-4; D tentatively fits TRBD1 or TRBD2 (5 bases each). Deletions cut 4 bases from V and 6 bases from J, with 13 bases between. Germline V gene lookup returns CDR1 MDHEN and CDR2 SYDVKM. The CDR3 spans 14 residues. In DNA form, the CDR3 reads TGTGCCAGCAGTTCACGGGACGGAATAAACATTCAGTACTTC. Amino acids: CASSSRDGINIQYF.

This chain links TRBV28 with TRBJ1-2, with D unresolved. This CDR3 spans 12 amino acids. V dropped 2 bases and J dropped 8 bases, with 9 bases sitting between them. Germline-derived CDR1 and CDR2 are MDHEN and SYDVKM. The CDR3 protein is CASSLRVTGYTF. CDR3 nucleotides: TGTGCCAGCAGTTTACGGGTTACCGGCTACACCTTC.

The J gene is TRBJ1-2, the V gene TRBV30, with 11 bases that match TRBD1. This CDR3 has 14 amino acids. Trimming removed 1 base from V and 7 bases from J; junction bases left unmatched: 5. CDR1 and CDR2 (germline): GTSNPN, SVGIG (reference sequence). CDR3 protein: CAWSGTGGGSGYTF. CDR3 in DNA: TGTGCCTGGAGTGGGACAGGGGGCGGGAGTGGCTACACCTTC.

This chain links TRBV7-9 with TRBJ1-2; a possible D gene is TRBD1 (6 bases). Trimming removed 5 bases at V and 2 bases at J, with 15 bases between. This CDR3 is built from 15 residues. The germline CDR1 and CDR2 sequences are SEHNR and FQNEAQ (reference sequence). CDR3 sequence (DNA): TGTGCCAGCAGCCGCCACGGACAGATAAACTATGGCTACACCTTC. This gives the protein CASSRHGQINYGYTF.

This clone was detected only a few times. Since a much larger clone is just one base distant, this may be a read error. The chain combines TRBV28 with TRBJ2-7; D not certain. The CDR3 length is 11 residues. V was clipped by 5 bases and J by 4 bases, with 6 bases between them. Germline values: CDR1 MDHEN, CDR2 SYDVKM. The CDR3, as DNA: TGTGCCAGCAGTGAATGGTACGAGCAGTACTTC. It translates to CASSEWYEQYF. The full variable domain, its missing parts supplied by reference TRBV28 and TRBJ2-7, is DVKVTQSSRYLVKRTGEKVFLECVQDMDHENMFWYRQDPGLGLRLIYFSYDVKMKEKGDIPEGYSVSREKKERFSLILESASTNQTSMYLCASSEWYEQYFGPGTRLTVT.

This CDR3 reads CASGAGEDRWTEAFF. The CDR3 coding sequence is TGCGCCAGCGGGGCAGGGGAAGATCGGTGGACTGAAGCTTTCTTT. J is TRBJ1-1 and V is TRBV5-1, with D possibly being TRBD1 (6 bases). The CDR3 is 15 amino acids. Germline V gene sequence: CDR1 SGHRS, CDR2 YFSETQ. Trimming removed 7 bases at V and 5 bases at J, with 21 bases between.

The rearrangement joins TRBV7-8 to TRBJ2-3, with unresolved D. The germline gives CDR1 SGHVS, CDR2 FQNEAQ. V gave up 5 bases and J gave up 4 bases, with 16 bases separating them. The CDR3 covers 15 residues. This CDR3 reads CASSLSRASPDTQYF. The CDR3 nucleotides are TGTGCCAGCAGCCTTTCAAGGGCCAGCCCAGATACGCAGTATTTT.

This chain's CDR3 is CASSTTNYGYTF. CDR3 nucleotides: TGTGCCAGTAGTACTACTAACTATGGCTACACCTTC. This rearrangement joins TRBV19 to TRBJ1-2; D not certain. The CDR3 is 12 residues long. V lost 4 bases and J 0 bases, leaving 3 bases between the germline ends. CDR1 and CDR2 (germline): LNHDA, SQIVND (reference sequence).

The V call is TRBV6-5, the J call TRBJ2-7, with 11 nucleotides matching TRBD2. The CDR3 is made up of 14 amino acids. Germline CDR1 MNHEY, CDR2 SVGAGI. The J segment lost 5 bases and the V segment lost 4 bases, leaving 4 bases of the junction unmatched. CDR3 loop: CASSFLTSGNEQYF. CDR3 nucleotides: TGTGCCAGCAGTTTCCTGACTAGCGGGAACGAGCAGTACTTC.

This clone was found once. The chain joins TRBV7-9 to TRBJ2-7; 11 positions agree with TRBD1. V shed 5 bases and J 5 bases; nucleotides not matched to a gene: 8. This CDR3 comprises 15 residues. Looked up from germline, CDR1 is SEHNR and CDR2 is FQNEAQ (reference sequence). CDR3 sequence reads: CASSQRTGGFNEQYF. CDR3 sequence (DNA): TGTGCCAGCAGCCAGAGGACAGGGGGCTTCAACGAGCAGTACTTC. The full variable domain, rest sourced from reference TRBV7-9 and TRBJ2-7, is DTGVSQNPRHKITKRGQNVTFRCDPISEHNRLYWYRQTLGQGPEFLTYFQNEAQLEKSRLLSDRFSAERPKGSFSTLEIQRTEQGDSAMYLCASSQRTGGFNEQYFGPGTRLTVT.